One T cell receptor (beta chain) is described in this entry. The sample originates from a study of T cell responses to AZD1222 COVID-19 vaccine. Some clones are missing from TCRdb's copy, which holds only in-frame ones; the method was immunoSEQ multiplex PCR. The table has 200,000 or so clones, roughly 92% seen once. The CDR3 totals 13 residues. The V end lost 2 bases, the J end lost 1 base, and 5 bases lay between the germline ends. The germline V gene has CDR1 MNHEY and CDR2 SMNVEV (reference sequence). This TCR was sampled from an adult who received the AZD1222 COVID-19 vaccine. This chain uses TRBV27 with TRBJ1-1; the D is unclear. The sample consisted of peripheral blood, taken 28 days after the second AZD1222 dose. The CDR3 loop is CASSLRENTEAFF. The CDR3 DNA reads TGTGCCAGCAGTTTAAGGGAGAACACTGAAGCTTTCTTT.